This TCR beta chain was captured by sequencing in a study of shared clonotypes between healthy human individuals. Study findings and constraints: Represented diversity, genetic and exposure-history alike, was limited by few donors.

In the naive CD8 group, cells lacked CD45RO and were positively selected for CCR7, so terminally differentiated effector memory CD45RA+ cells were left out. Clones were sequenced by immunoSEQ multiplex PCR, and TCRdb holds only the in-frame ones, with some missing. Of some 2,100,000 clones detected, roughly 91% appear once; the ten largest clones hold around 1.7%. Worth noting for this clone: Its specificity is unknown. Other DNA sequences of this sample code for an identical CDR3.

In germline, CDR1 is SGHDT, CDR2 YYEEEE. The length of the CDR3 is 14 residues. Trimming removed 0 bases at V and 0 bases at J, with 3 bases between. The chain is built from TRBV5-6 and TRBJ2-2; D call uncertain. Source material: naive CD8+ T cells from PBMCs. This TCR came from a man between 18 and 29 years old in good health. Some clones in this sample may be carry-over from other donors' samples. The CDR3 protein is CASSLGTNTGELFF. The CDR3 DNA reads TGTGCCAGCAGCTTGGGTACGAACACCGGGGAGCTGTTTTTT.